These T cell receptor beta chains were read from a single sample in a study of control samples from healthy donors and cancer patients. The repertoire was sequenced with immunoSEQ multiplex PCR; TCRdb's copy has only in-frame clones and lacks some. The data hold about 65,000 clones, with around nine tenths observed a single time. The sequencing input was PBMCs. These receptors were collected from a woman between 45 and 65 years old with colorectal cancer. The CDR3 runs from the conserved cysteine through the conserved F or W. The D gene is left open where the match is weak. A clone size is listed for some rows: how often the clone was seen (once, few, many), or a class if it is expanded.

j_call,v_call,clone_size,d_call,cdr3_nt,cdr3_aa
TRBJ1-3,TRBV5-1,-,-,TGCGCCAGCAGCTTGGCGGCGGGATCTGGAAACACCATATATTTT,CASSLAAGSGNTIYF
TRBJ2-1,TRBV19,-,-,TGTGCCAGTTCGTACAGCGGAACATACAATGAGCAGTTCTTC,CASSYSGTYNEQFF
TRBJ1-1,TRBV7-2,-,-,TGTGCCAGCAGCTTCCGCGCCGGGGTGAACACTGAAGCTTTCTTT,CASSFRAGVNTEAFF
TRBJ2-5,TRBV11-2,-,TRBD2,TGTGCCAGCAGCTTTCTCGGGGGGGGGCCAGAGACCCAGTACTTC,CASSFLGGGPETQYF
TRBJ1-1,TRBV5-1,-,-,TGCGCCAGCAGCTTGGAAATCGGAGGGAACACTGAAGCTTTCTTT,CASSLEIGGNTEAFF
TRBJ2-7,TRBV7-8,-,-,TGTGCCAGCAGCCTGGATGAGGGGCGCGAGCAGTACTTC,CASSLDEGREQYF
TRBJ1-5,TRBV29-1,once,-,TGCAGCGTTAGTGGCGACGTCAATCAGCCCCAGCATTTT,CSVSGDVNQPQHF
TRBJ1-2,TRBV6-5,-,TRBD1,TGTGCCAGCAGTTACTCGACTCAGGGGGGCGGCTACACCTTC,CASSYSTQGGGYTF
TRBJ2-2,TRBV18,-,-,TGTGCCAGCTCACCTAGAGAGCGGAACACCGGGGAGCTGTTTTTT,CASSPRERNTGELFF
TRBJ1-4,TRBV5-1,-,TRBD1,TGCGCCAGCAGCTCTACCCAGGGGGATAATGAAAAACTGTTTTTT,CASSSTQGDNEKLFF
TRBJ2-3,TRBV30,once,-,TGTGCCTGGAGCTTCGGGTCAGATACGCAGTATTTT,CAWSFGSDTQYF
TRBJ1-1,TRBV12-3/TRBV12-4,few,TRBD1,TGTGCCAGCAGGGGCAGGGACAGAAAAGCTTTCTTT,CASRGRDRKAFF
TRBJ2-5,TRBV7-2,-,TRBD2,TGTGCCAGCATCCAGCGGGGGGACCAAGAGACCCAGTACTTC,CASIQRGDQETQYF
TRBJ2-2,TRBV29-1,-,-,TGCAGCGTTGAAGATAGAGGGGACACCGGGGAGCTGTTTTTT,CSVEDRGDTGELFF
TRBJ1-1,TRBV18,-,TRBD1,TGTGCCAGCTCAGCTACAGGGGCGACTGAAGCTTTCTTT,CASSATGATEAFF
TRBJ1-3,TRBV9,-,TRBD1,TGTGCCAGCAGCGCCGGGACAGGGTACTCTGGAAACACCATATATTTT,CASSAGTGYSGNTIYF
TRBJ2-1,TRBV9,-,-,TGTGCCAGCAGCCCCCCGGACTGGATCGACGAGCAGTTCTTC,CASSPPDWIDEQFF
TRBJ1-2,TRBV6-5,-,-,TGTGCCAGCACCACGGGGGGGGGCACCTATGGCTACACCTTC,CASTTGGGTYGYTF
TRBJ1-2,TRBV3-1/TRBV3-2,-,-,TGTGCCAGCAGCCAAGGGGGCCAGAACAACTATGGCTACACCTTC,CASSQGGQNNYGYTF
TRBJ2-1,TRBV29-1,-,-,TGCAGCGTAGGAGGTTTCGGGGAACCCAATGAGCAGTTCTTC,CSVGGFGEPNEQFF
TRBJ1-1,TRBV19,once,TRBD1,TGTGCCAGTATTAGAGGGACAGGTCGAATAGGAGGTGAAGCTTTCTTT,CASIRGTGRIGGEAFF
TRBJ1-1,TRBV11-2,-,TRBD1,TGTGCCAGCAGATCCCTCAGGGGGGGCCGGAACACTGAAGCTTTCTTT,CASRSLRGGRNTEAFF
TRBJ1-3,TRBV28,-,-,TGTGCCAGCAGTTCGCTCGGGGCGCATGGAAACACCATATATTTT,CASSSLGAHGNTIYF
TRBJ2-5,TRBV7-7,-,TRBD2,TGTGCCAGCAGCTTAGTTGGGATTGCAGCGGGGCAAGAGACCCAGTACTTC,CASSLVGIAAGQETQYF
TRBJ1-2,TRBV5-1,-,-,TGCGCCAGCAGCTTGGCCGGTGGTGCCGGGGAGTTTGGCTACACCTTC,CASSLAGGAGEFGYTF
TRBJ1-2,TRBV3-1/TRBV3-2,-,-,TGTGCCACCTCGGGAGGGGGGGACTATGGCTACACCTTC,CATSGGGDYGYTF
TRBJ1-4,TRBV18,-,-,TGTGCCAGCTCACCAGACGCAACTAATGAAAAACTGTTTTTT,CASSPDATNEKLFF
TRBJ1-1,TRBV2,-,TRBD1,TGTGCCAGCGGATCAGGGGGCACTGAAGCTTTCTTT,CASGSGGTEAFF
TRBJ2-6,TRBV29-1,-,-,TGCAGCGTTGTTGGGGTAGTTGGCTCTGGGGCCAACGTCCTGACTTTC,CSVVGVVGSGANVLTF
TRBJ2-3,TRBV11-3,once,-,TGTGCCAGCAGCAAGGGGGGCATTCCTACAGATACGCAGTATTTT,CASSKGGIPTDTQYF
TRBJ1-1,TRBV7-9,-,-,TGTGCCAGCAGCTTAGGGGCAGGGACGGGCGCTGAAGCTTTCTTT,CASSLGAGTGAEAFF
TRBJ1-2,TRBV6-5,-,-,TGTGCCAGCAGAACTGGGGCGGATGGCTACACCTTC,CASRTGADGYTF
TRBJ2-7,TRBV3-1/TRBV3-2,-,-,TGTGCCAGCAGCGAAGGGGGTATCGGGCAGTACTTC,CASSEGGIGQYF
TRBJ2-7,TRBV7-8,-,TRBD2,TGTGCCAGCAGCTTAGGCCCCGGGGGGGCCCGCGCTAGCGGGAGTGCCTACGAGCAGTACTTC,CASSLGPGGARASGSAYEQYF
TRBJ1-1,TRBV12-3/TRBV12-4,-,-,TGTGCCAGCAGGCCCAACGCGAACGCTGAAGCTTTCTTT,CASRPNANAEAFF
TRBJ2-5,TRBV30,-,TRBD1,TGTGCCTGGAGTGTCCGGACAGGGGTTGAGACCCAGTACTTC,CAWSVRTGVETQYF
TRBJ1-2,TRBV6-5,-,-,TGTGCCAGCAGCCGAGAGGCCAGCATACGGGGCTACACCTTC,CASSREASIRGYTF
TRBJ1-5,TRBV7-2,once,-,TGTGCCAGCAGCTTAGCTCCGGGGAGCAATCAGCCCCAGCATTTT,CASSLAPGSNQPQHF
TRBJ1-1,TRBV13,-,-,TGTGCCAGCAGCTTCATAGGCACTGAAGCTTTCTTT,CASSFIGTEAFF
TRBJ2-7,TRBV28,-,-,TGTGCCAGCAGAGTCACGGGGTACGAGCAGTACTTC,CASRVTGYEQYF
TRBJ1-1,TRBV5-1,-,TRBD1,TGCGCCAGCAGCATGGGACAGACTGAAGCTTTCTTT,CASSMGQTEAFF
TRBJ2-1,TRBV19,-,TRBD1,TGTGCCAGTAGTACCTTACAGGGGGCAGTAGTTGTAGTGGGGAACAATGAGCAGTTCTTC,CASSTLQGAVVVVGNNEQFF
TRBJ2-5,TRBV5-1,once,TRBD1,TGCGCCAGCAGCGGACAGGGAAACCAAGAGACCCAGTACTTC,CASSGQGNQETQYF
TRBJ2-7,TRBV10-3,-,TRBD2,TGTGCCATCAGTCGGCCTAGCGGGACCTACGAGCAGTACTTC,CAISRPSGTYEQYF
TRBJ2-1,TRBV5-1,-,-,TGCGCCAGCAGCTCAGCACAGGGACTGGACAATGAGCAGTTCTTC,CASSSAQGLDNEQFF
TRBJ1-4,TRBV11-2,-,TRBD1,TGTGCCAGCAGCTCCAGGGGGCTCGAGGAAAAACTGTTTTTT,CASSSRGLEEKLFF
TRBJ1-1,TRBV27,-,-,TGTGCCAGCAGTTTATCCCGGGGTAGCACTGAAGCTTTCTTT,CASSLSRGSTEAFF